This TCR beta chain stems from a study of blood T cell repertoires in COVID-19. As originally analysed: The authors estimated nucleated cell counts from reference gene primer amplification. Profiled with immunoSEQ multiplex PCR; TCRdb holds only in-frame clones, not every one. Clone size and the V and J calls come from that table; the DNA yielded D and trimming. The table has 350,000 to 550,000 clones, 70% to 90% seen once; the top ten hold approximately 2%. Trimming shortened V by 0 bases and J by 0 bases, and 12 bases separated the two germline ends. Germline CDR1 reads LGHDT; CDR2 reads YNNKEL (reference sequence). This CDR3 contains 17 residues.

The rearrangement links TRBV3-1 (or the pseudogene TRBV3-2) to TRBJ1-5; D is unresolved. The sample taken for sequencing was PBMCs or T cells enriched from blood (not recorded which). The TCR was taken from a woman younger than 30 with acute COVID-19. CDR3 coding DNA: TGTGCCAGCAGCCAAGATCTCCCATCGGGTAGCAATCAGCCCCAGCATTTT. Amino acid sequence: CASSQDLPSGSNQPQHF.